These T cell receptor beta chains were read from a single sample in a study of cytotoxic CD8 clonotypes in ibrutinib-treated CLL. The protocol was immunoSEQ multiplex PCR, while the TCRdb copy is restricted to in-frame clones and leaves out a portion. The table lists 70,000 to 80,000 clones, around 82% of them singletons. The starting material was PBMCs, obtained at disease progression, from a patient treated with ibrutinib. All receptors derive from a human donor with chronic lymphocytic leukemia. Each CDR3 is given with its conserved first and last residue. The order of the fields is CDR3 length, D gene, V gene, clone size, J gene, CDR3 protein, CDR3 DNA. D genes are given only for firm matches. Not all rows give a size; the values are once, few, many and, for expanded clones, a class.

len: 13
d_gene: -
v_gene: TRBV5-1
abundance: -
j_gene: TRBJ2-2
CDR3aa: CASSLGTPGELFF
CDR3nt: TGCGCCAGCAGCCTGGGGACCCCCGGGGAGCTGTTTTTT

len: 14
d_gene: -
v_gene: TRBV5-1
abundance: few
j_gene: TRBJ1-2
CDR3aa: CASSAPGHLNGYTF
CDR3nt: TGCGCCAGCAGCGCGCCGGGACACTTAAATGGCTACACCTTC

len: 13
d_gene: -
v_gene: TRBV7-9
abundance: -
j_gene: TRBJ1-2
CDR3aa: CASSFETAYGYTF
CDR3nt: TGTGCCAGCAGCTTCGAGACAGCATATGGCTACACCTTC

len: 13
d_gene: -
v_gene: TRBV27
abundance: -
j_gene: TRBJ1-2
CDR3aa: CASSFMGVGGYTF
CDR3nt: TGTGCCAGCAGTTTTATGGGGGTGGGCGGCTACACCTTC

len: 13
d_gene: TRBD1
v_gene: TRBV7-3
abundance: -
j_gene: TRBJ1-2
CDR3aa: CASSTDRGNGYTF
CDR3nt: TGTGCCAGCAGCACAGACAGGGGCAATGGCTACACCTTC

len: 13
d_gene: -
v_gene: TRBV2
abundance: -
j_gene: TRBJ2-2
CDR3aa: CASSVSGTGELFF
CDR3nt: TGTGCCAGCAGTGTGTCGGGCACCGGGGAGCTGTTTTTT

len: 12
d_gene: -
v_gene: TRBV4-2
abundance: -
j_gene: TRBJ2-5
CDR3aa: CASSDGPETQYF
CDR3nt: TGTGCCAGCAGCGACGGGCCGGAGACCCAGTACTTC

len: 13
d_gene: -
v_gene: TRBV6-5
abundance: -
j_gene: TRBJ1-2
CDR3aa: CASATLNGYGYTF
CDR3nt: TGTGCCAGCGCGACCCTTAATGGCTATGGCTACACCTTC

len: 16
d_gene: TRBD2
v_gene: TRBV28
abundance: -
j_gene: TRBJ2-3
CDR3aa: CASSFLAGGSTDTQYF
CDR3nt: TGTGCCAGCAGTTTTTTAGCGGGGGGCAGCACAGATACGCAGTATTTT

len: 17
d_gene: TRBD1
v_gene: TRBV28
abundance: -
j_gene: TRBJ1-5
CDR3aa: CASSPHGQGVSNQPQHF
CDR3nt: TGTGCCAGCAGTCCACATGGACAGGGTGTAAGCAATCAGCCCCAGCATTTT

len: 14
d_gene: -
v_gene: TRBV27
abundance: -
j_gene: TRBJ2-1
CDR3aa: CASSIMDKYNEQFF
CDR3nt: TGTGCCAGCAGTATCATGGACAAGTACAATGAGCAGTTCTTC

len: 12
d_gene: -
v_gene: TRBV29-1
abundance: -
j_gene: TRBJ1-1
CDR3aa: CSVAQGFAEAFF
CDR3nt: TGCAGCGTGGCTCAGGGGTTCGCTGAAGCTTTCTTT

len: 13
d_gene: -
v_gene: TRBV2
abundance: medium-sized
j_gene: TRBJ2-1
CDR3aa: CAIRGRLINEQFF
CDR3nt: TGTGCCATAAGGGGTCGACTTATCAATGAGCAGTTCTTC

len: 14
d_gene: TRBD1
v_gene: TRBV7-8
abundance: -
j_gene: TRBJ1-2
CDR3aa: CASSWWDSNYGYTF
CDR3nt: TGTGCCAGCAGCTGGTGGGACAGCAACTATGGCTACACCTTC

len: 12
d_gene: TRBD1
v_gene: TRBV5-6
abundance: -
j_gene: TRBJ1-2
CDR3aa: CASGQGRDGYTF
CDR3nt: TGTGCCAGCGGACAGGGTCGAGATGGCTACACCTTC

len: 13
d_gene: -
v_gene: TRBV11-3
abundance: -
j_gene: TRBJ2-2
CDR3aa: CASSLEGTGELFF
CDR3nt: TGTGCCAGCAGCTTAGAAGGTACCGGGGAGCTGTTTTTT

len: 17
d_gene: TRBD1
v_gene: TRBV7-9
abundance: -
j_gene: TRBJ2-6
CDR3aa: CASSSPGGGAGANVLTF
CDR3nt: TGTGCCAGCAGCTCCCCAGGGGGTGGGGCTGGGGCCAACGTCCTGACTTTC

len: 16
d_gene: TRBD2
v_gene: TRBV28
abundance: -
j_gene: TRBJ2-7
CDR3aa: CASSSGGEGRAYEQYF
CDR3nt: TGTGCCAGCAGTTCGGGAGGAGAGGGCAGGGCCTACGAGCAGTACTTC

len: 14
d_gene: -
v_gene: TRBV6-5
abundance: -
j_gene: TRBJ2-5
CDR3aa: CASSYGQYQETQYF
CDR3nt: TGTGCCAGCAGTTACGGACAATACCAAGAGACCCAGTACTTC

len: 18
d_gene: TRBD2
v_gene: TRBV15
abundance: -
j_gene: TRBJ2-1
CDR3aa: CATSSGLADFLIRDEQFF
CDR3nt: TGTGCCACCAGCTCGGGACTAGCGGACTTCCTTATCCGAGATGAGCAGTTCTTC

len: 14
d_gene: TRBD1
v_gene: TRBV7-3
abundance: -
j_gene: TRBJ2-7
CDR3aa: CASSLGTGHYEQYF
CDR3nt: TGTGCCAGCAGCCTCGGGACAGGACACTACGAGCAGTACTTC

len: 15
d_gene: TRBD1
v_gene: TRBV19
abundance: -
j_gene: TRBJ2-2
CDR3aa: CASTIRDRGNGELFF
CDR3nt: TGTGCCAGTACAATTCGGGACAGGGGGAACGGGGAGCTGTTTTTT

len: 15
d_gene: TRBD1
v_gene: TRBV4-2
abundance: -
j_gene: TRBJ1-4
CDR3aa: CASSRGTGVVEKLFF
CDR3nt: TGTGCCAGCAGCCGAGGGACAGGGGTGGTGGAAAAACTGTTTTTT

len: 14
d_gene: TRBD1
v_gene: TRBV10-3
abundance: -
j_gene: TRBJ1-2
CDR3aa: CANAADRGGYGYTF
CDR3nt: TGTGCCAACGCCGCGGACAGGGGAGGTTATGGCTACACCTTC

len: 16
d_gene: -
v_gene: TRBV6-5
abundance: -
j_gene: TRBJ2-1
CDR3aa: CASSYLGGLAFNEQFF
CDR3nt: TGTGCCAGCAGTTACTTGGGGGGACTCGCTTTCAATGAGCAGTTCTTC

len: 16
d_gene: TRBD2
v_gene: TRBV5-1
abundance: medium-sized
j_gene: TRBJ2-7
CDR3aa: CASSSRWEREGLSQYF
CDR3nt: TGCGCCAGCAGCTCCCGATGGGAGCGGGAGGGCCTATCGCAGTACTTC

len: 14
d_gene: -
v_gene: TRBV15
abundance: -
j_gene: TRBJ2-6
CDR3aa: CATSRARDPAVLTF
CDR3nt: TGTGCCACCAGCAGAGCCCGGGACCCCGCTGTCCTGACTTTC

len: 11
d_gene: -
v_gene: TRBV29-1
abundance: -
j_gene: TRBJ2-3
CDR3aa: CSVVLDGTQYF
CDR3nt: TGCAGCGTCGTCCTTGATGGTACGCAGTATTTT

len: 13
d_gene: -
v_gene: TRBV28
abundance: -
j_gene: TRBJ2-5
CDR3aa: CASSLGWKETQYF
CDR3nt: TGTGCCAGCAGTTTAGGTTGGAAAGAGACCCAGTACTTC

len: 15
d_gene: TRBD2
v_gene: TRBV10-3
abundance: -
j_gene: TRBJ2-2
CDR3aa: CALSRLAANTGELFF
CDR3nt: TGTGCCCTCTCCCGCCTAGCGGCTAACACCGGGGAGCTGTTTTTT

len: 12
d_gene: -
v_gene: TRBV5-3
abundance: -
j_gene: TRBJ2-3
CDR3aa: CARSSGADTQYF
CDR3nt: TGTGCCAGAAGCTCAGGAGCAGATACGCAGTATTTT

len: 15
d_gene: TRBD1
v_gene: TRBV5-1
abundance: -
j_gene: TRBJ2-7
CDR3aa: CASSPRDSLPYEQYF
CDR3nt: TGCGCCAGCAGCCCCCGGGACAGCCTTCCTTACGAGCAGTACTTC

len: 13
d_gene: -
v_gene: TRBV10-3
abundance: -
j_gene: TRBJ1-1
CDR3aa: CAIRGGGNTEAFF
CDR3nt: TGTGCCATCAGGGGGGGCGGGAACACTGAAGCTTTCTTT

len: 15
d_gene: -
v_gene: TRBV6-1
abundance: -
j_gene: TRBJ2-7
CDR3aa: CASIYRDRAPGQQYF
CDR3nt: TGTGCCAGCATCTACAGAGACCGGGCCCCAGGCCAGCAGTACTTC

len: 13
d_gene: -
v_gene: TRBV7-8
abundance: -
j_gene: TRBJ1-5
CDR3aa: CASSLTGNQPQHF
CDR3nt: TGTGCCAGCAGCTTAACGGGAAACCAGCCCCAGCATTTT

len: 14
d_gene: -
v_gene: TRBV25-1
abundance: once
j_gene: TRBJ1-1
CDR3aa: CASSDPGANTEAFF
CDR3nt: TGTGCCAGCAGTGATCCGGGGGCGAACACTGAAGCTTTCTTT

len: 14
d_gene: TRBD2
v_gene: TRBV5-1
abundance: once
j_gene: TRBJ2-5
CDR3aa: CASSLAGGGETQYF
CDR3nt: TGCGCCAGCAGCTTAGCGGGAGGGGGAGAGACCCAGTACTTC

len: 13
d_gene: -
v_gene: TRBV27
abundance: once
j_gene: TRBJ2-7
CDR3aa: CASRMGAQNLPYF
CDR3nt: TGTGCCAGCAGAATGGGGGCCCAGAATCTTCCGTACTTC

len: 12
d_gene: -
v_gene: TRBV11-2
abundance: -
j_gene: TRBJ2-3
CDR3aa: CASSLGRDTQYF
CDR3nt: TGTGCCAGCAGCTTAGGTCGAGATACGCAGTATTTT

len: 11
d_gene: -
v_gene: TRBV5-5
abundance: -
j_gene: TRBJ2-7
CDR3aa: CASSLLGEQYF
CDR3nt: TGTGCCAGCAGCTTGCTGGGCGAGCAGTACTTC

len: 16
d_gene: TRBD2
v_gene: TRBV5-1
abundance: -
j_gene: TRBJ2-5
CDR3aa: CASSWGTSGSQETQYF
CDR3nt: TGCGCCAGCAGCTGGGGGACTAGCGGGAGCCAAGAGACCCAGTACTTC

len: 13
d_gene: TRBD1
v_gene: TRBV29-1
abundance: once
j_gene: TRBJ1-4
CDR3aa: CSVNRDSSEKLFF
CDR3nt: TGCAGCGTTAACCGGGACAGCAGTGAAAAACTGTTTTTT